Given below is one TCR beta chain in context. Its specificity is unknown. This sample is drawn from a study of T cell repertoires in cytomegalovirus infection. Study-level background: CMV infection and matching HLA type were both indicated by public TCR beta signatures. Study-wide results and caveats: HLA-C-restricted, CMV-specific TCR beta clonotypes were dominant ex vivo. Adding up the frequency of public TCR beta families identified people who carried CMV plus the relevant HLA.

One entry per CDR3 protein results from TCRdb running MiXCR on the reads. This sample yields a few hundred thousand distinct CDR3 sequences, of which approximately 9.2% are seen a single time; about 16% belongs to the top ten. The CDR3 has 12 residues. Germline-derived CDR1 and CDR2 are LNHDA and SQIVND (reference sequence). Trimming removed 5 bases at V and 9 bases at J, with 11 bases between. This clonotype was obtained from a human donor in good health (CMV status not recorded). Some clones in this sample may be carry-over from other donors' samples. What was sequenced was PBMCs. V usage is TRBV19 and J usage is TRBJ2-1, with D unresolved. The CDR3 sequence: CASSSAVGEQFF. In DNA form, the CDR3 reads TGTGCCAGTAGTTCGGCCGTGGGTGAGCAGTTCTTC.